This TCR beta chain was captured in a study of shared clonotypes between healthy human individuals. The donor population consisted of healthy HIV-negative adults with no recent acute infections or vaccinations. Genomic DNA from unsorted samples was obtained from 80 million to 100 million PBMCs (per sample). The CDR3 sequence is 13 residues long. V was pared by 7 bases and J by 5 bases, with 14 bases between. From germline, CDR1 is SGHRS and CDR2 YFSETQ. The repertoire was sequenced with immunoSEQ multiplex PCR; TCRdb's copy has only in-frame clones and lacks some. This sample carries a few hundred thousand clones, over 60% of them seen once, and the ten largest clones take around 12%. This clone was seen once.

This TCR derives from a middle-aged woman in good health. Some clones in this sample may be carry-over from other donors' samples. This chain joins TRBV5-1 and TRBJ2-3; the D is unclear. Sequencing was carried out using PBMCs. CDR3 sequence (DNA): TGCGCCAGCCGCGGCCCCCCCGGAGATACGCAGTATTTT. Protein: CASRGPPGDTQYF.